These T cell receptor beta chains were read from a single sample in a study of blood T cell repertoires in COVID-19. This table comes from immunoSEQ multiplex PCR, and its TCRdb copy is limited to in-frame clones, with some not included. The sample holds under 250,000 clones, just over 85% seen once. Source material: peripheral blood. These receptor sequences come from a man aged 45-65 years with COVID-19, enrolled during active disease. The CDR3 runs from the conserved cysteine through the conserved F or W. Each record gives: D gene, V gene, J gene, clone size, CDR3 DNA, CDR3 protein. The D gene is left open where the match is weak. Only some rows state a clone size, as once, few, many or a class for expanded clones.

TRBD1	TRBV19	TRBJ1-2	few	TGTGCCAGTGATCGGACAGGCACTAACTATGGCTACACCTTC	CASDRTGTNYGYTF
TRBD1	TRBV30	TRBJ1-5	NA	TGTGCCTGGAGGGGACAGCCCAATCAGCCCCAGCATTTT	CAWRGQPNQPQHF
NA	TRBV21-1	TRBJ2-1	NA	TGTGCCAGCAGCAATATAGCGGGGGGGAACAATGAGCAGTTCTTC	CASSNIAGGNNEQFF
NA	TRBV11-3	TRBJ2-1	NA	TGTGCCAGCAGCCGGGGTGGGGATAGCTCCTACAATGAGCAGTTCTTC	CASSRGGDSSYNEQFF
TRBD2	TRBV11-2	TRBJ2-7	NA	TGTGCCAGCAGCTTAACGAGGCTAGCGGGTGGGTACGAGCAGTACTTC	CASSLTRLAGGYEQYF
TRBD2	TRBV7-9	TRBJ2-2	NA	TGTGCCAGCAGCTCTCCGGGACTAGTGATCCCCGGGGAGCTGTTTTTT	CASSSPGLVIPGELFF
TRBD2	TRBV2	TRBJ2-1	once	TGTGCCAGCAGCGCTCTTAGCGGGGGGTCCCACAATGAGCAGTTCTTC	CASSALSGGSHNEQFF
NA	TRBV6-5	TRBJ1-1	NA	TGTGCCAGCAGTAAGGGACACCCTGAAGCTTTCTTT	CASSKGHPEAFF
NA	TRBV19	TRBJ1-5	NA	TGTGCCAGTAGTCTTAGTCCCGACTATAGCAATCAGCCCCAGCATTTT	CASSLSPDYSNQPQHF
TRBD1	TRBV6-6	TRBJ1-2	once	TGTGCCAGCAGTTATAGACAGGGGGATTTGAATGGCTACACCTTC	CASSYRQGDLNGYTF
TRBD1	TRBV9	TRBJ2-7	NA	TGTGCCAGCAGCCTAGGGACAGGGACCTTTCACGAGCAGTACTTC	CASSLGTGTFHEQYF
TRBD1	TRBV5-1	TRBJ1-2	NA	TGCGCCAGCAGCTTGGGGGGACAGAAGACTAACTATGGCTACACCTTC	CASSLGGQKTNYGYTF
NA	TRBV10-3	TRBJ2-1	NA	TGTGCCATCAGCGACTTCCTCCATGAGCAGTTCTTC	CAISDFLHEQFF
TRBD2	TRBV7-6	TRBJ2-7	NA	TGTGCCAGCAGCGGGAAGCGGGGGGGCTTAGACGAGCAGTACTTC	CASSGKRGGLDEQYF
NA	TRBV5-8	TRBJ2-7	NA	TGTGCCAGCAGCTCAATGGGTGCAGGGGAGCAGTACTTC	CASSSMGAGEQYF
TRBD2	TRBV18	TRBJ2-1	once	TGTGCCAGCTCACCACCTATCACTCTAGCGGAGCTGGATGAGCAGTTCTTC	CASSPPITLAELDEQFF
NA	TRBV7-2	TRBJ2-5	once	TGTGCCAGCAGCTTAGATCCGGAAGAGACCCAGTACTTC	CASSLDPEETQYF
TRBD2	TRBV6-4	TRBJ2-2	NA	TGTGCCAGCAGTCGATCGGGTAGCGGGGCAAACACCGGGGAGCTGTTTTTT	CASSRSGSGANTGELFF
TRBD1	TRBV7-3	TRBJ1-2	NA	TGTGCCAGCAGCTCTGGGGGGACAGCAGACTATGGCTACACCTTC	CASSSGGTADYGYTF
TRBD1	TRBV18	TRBJ2-7	NA	TGTGCCAGCTCACCAGGGACAGAGTCTTCCTCCTACGAGCAGTACTTC	CASSPGTESSSYEQYF
NA	TRBV3-1/TRBV3-2	TRBJ1-2	NA	TGTGCCAGCAGCCCCTGGTCCAGTAACTATGGCTACACCTTC	CASSPWSSNYGYTF
TRBD1	TRBV6-5	TRBJ1-1	NA	TGTGCCAGCAGAGGGGGCGGTTTGGGTGAAGCTTTCTTT	CASRGGGLGEAFF
NA	TRBV9	TRBJ1-3	NA	TGTGCCAGCAGCCCAAGCCATTCGACAGGATGGGGCTCTGGAAACACCATATATTTT	CASSPSHSTGWGSGNTIYF
TRBD1	TRBV27	TRBJ1-6	NA	TGTGCCAGCAGTTCGATCCGACAGGGAGACAATTCACCCCTCCACTTT	CASSSIRQGDNSPLHF
TRBD1	TRBV27	TRBJ2-1	NA	TGTGCCAGCAGTCCCGAGACAGGGGTCTTCTCTCGGAATGAGCAGTTCTTC	CASSPETGVFSRNEQFF
NA	TRBV24-1	TRBJ2-1	NA	TGTGCCACCAGTGACCCGGGAAGAAATTACAATGAGCAGTTCTTC	CATSDPGRNYNEQFF
TRBD1	TRBV5-4	TRBJ1-2	few	TGTGCCAGCACCCCTATGACAGGGGTAGATGGCTACACCTTC	CASTPMTGVDGYTF
TRBD1	TRBV6-2/TRBV6-3	TRBJ2-5	once	TGTGCCAGCAGTTCAACAGGGGGGCAAGAGACCCAGTACTTC	CASSSTGGQETQYF
TRBD2	TRBV19	TRBJ2-1	NA	TGTGCCAGTAGTACGGCCGGGACTAGCGGGACTAATGAGCAGTTCTTC	CASSTAGTSGTNEQFF
NA	TRBV5-6	TRBJ2-5	NA	TGTGCCAGCAGCGAGGTCCAAGAGACCCAGTACTTC	CASSEVQETQYF
TRBD1	TRBV19	TRBJ1-6	NA	TGTGCCAGTAGTGCGGGACAGGGGTATTCACCCCTCCACTTT	CASSAGQGYSPLHF
NA	TRBV4-1	TRBJ1-2	few	TGCGCCAGCAGCTCCCAGAACATCGGGTTCAACTATGGCTACACCTTC	CASSSQNIGFNYGYTF
NA	TRBV3-1/TRBV3-2	TRBJ2-6	NA	TGTGCCAGCAGCCAACGCAGGGACTTGACTGGGGCCAACGTCCTGACTTTC	CASSQRRDLTGANVLTF
NA	TRBV5-5	TRBJ2-7	NA	TGTGCCAGCAGCTTCCCGTGGCAGGGGACGTACGAGCAGTACTTC	CASSFPWQGTYEQYF
NA	TRBV15	TRBJ1-5	NA	TGTGCCACCAGCATGGAGAGCAATCAGCCCCAGCATTTT	CATSMESNQPQHF
NA	TRBV5-6	TRBJ2-3	NA	TGTGCCAGCAAGCCGGGAGTCAGCACAGATACGCAGTATTTT	CASKPGVSTDTQYF
NA	TRBV5-1	TRBJ2-2	NA	TGCGCCAGCAAGACAGGAAGCACCGGGGAGCTGTTTTTT	CASKTGSTGELFF
TRBD1	TRBV28	TRBJ1-1	NA	TGTGCCAGCGGGGACAGCCCGAACACTGAAGCTTTCTTT	CASGDSPNTEAFF
TRBD2	TRBV7-9	TRBJ2-3	NA	TGTGCCAGCAGCGGAGGGACTAGCGGGTACACAGATACGCAGTATTTT	CASSGGTSGYTDTQYF
NA	TRBV28	TRBJ2-7	NA	TGTGCCAGCAGTACGACAGGCCAATACGAGCAGTACTTC	CASSTTGQYEQYF
TRBD1	TRBV18	TRBJ1-4	NA	TGTGCCAGCTCCCACGGGACAGGGGGCGCGGAAAAACTGTTTTTT	CASSHGTGGAEKLFF
TRBD1	TRBV27	TRBJ1-1	once	TGTGCCAGCAGTTTCAGGGGGCCCTGGGACACTGAAGCTTTCTTT	CASSFRGPWDTEAFF
NA	TRBV19	TRBJ1-2	NA	TGTGCCAGTAGGGACGGGACAAGACTTACTTATGGCTACACCTTC	CASRDGTRLTYGYTF
NA	TRBV7-2	TRBJ2-1	NA	TGTGCCAGCAGCCCGGGACTCCCAGGCGATGAGCAGTTCTTC	CASSPGLPGDEQFF
TRBD2	TRBV7-9	TRBJ2-1	NA	TGTGCCAGCAGCTTCAGCGGGAGGGCCTCCTACAATGAGCAGTTCTTC	CASSFSGRASYNEQFF
TRBD2	TRBV5-1	TRBJ2-7	NA	TGCGCCAGCAGCTTGGTAACTAGCGGGAGCTCCTACGAGCAGTACTTC	CASSLVTSGSSYEQYF
TRBD2	TRBV6-2/TRBV6-3	TRBJ2-3	NA	TGTGCCAGCAGTTACGGACTAGCGGGCACAGATACGCAGTATTTT	CASSYGLAGTDTQYF
TRBD1	TRBV9	TRBJ1-1	NA	TGTGCCAGCAGCCCACAGGACAGGGAAGCTTTCTTT	CASSPQDREAFF
TRBD2	TRBV30	TRBJ2-3	NA	TGTGCCTGGAGTATTAGTAGCACTAGCGGGGGGTACCGGGTCACAGATACGCAGTATTTT	CAWSISSTSGGYRVTDTQYF
NA	TRBV7-3	TRBJ1-1	NA	TGTGCCAGCAGCTCCCGCAGGGGTTCGGAAGCTTTCTTT	CASSSRRGSEAFF
TRBD1	TRBV28	TRBJ2-7	NA	TGTGCCAGCAGTTCCGGACAGGGGGCAGGGTACGAGCAGTACTTC	CASSSGQGAGYEQYF
TRBD1	TRBV25-1	TRBJ2-7	NA	TGTGCCAGCAGTGATTCGGGACAGGGCTCCTACGAGCAGTACTTC	CASSDSGQGSYEQYF